A selection of T cell receptor beta chains follows, all from one sample in a study of T cell responses to AZD1222 COVID-19 vaccine. Libraries were prepared by immunoSEQ multiplex PCR; TCRdb keeps only in-frame clonotypes and omits some of them. This sample has more than 80,000 clones; 70% to 90% occur once, and the top ten carry about 3%. This specimen was peripheral blood, taken 28 days after the second AZD1222 dose. The receptors were gathered from an adult who received the AZD1222 COVID-19 vaccine. Both conserved end residues are trimmed from each CDR3.

v_call	j_call	cdr3_aa
TRBV3-1/TRBV3-2	TRBJ2-7	ASSEWGSNEQY
TRBV27	TRBJ2-7	ASSSTVSYEQY
TRBV5-5	TRBJ2-7	ASRRVGDREQY
TRBV5-4	TRBJ2-7	ASSLTPRLRYEQY
TRBV19	TRBJ1-1	ASSTQGGVTEAF
TRBV11-3	TRBJ2-1	ASSSGLAIFNEQF
TRBV7-6	TRBJ1-5	ASSLARGFGQPQH
TRBV27	TRBJ2-3	ASSFRGDYTDTQY
TRBV5-3	TRBJ2-7	ARSKYRTGGNNEQY
TRBV30	TRBJ1-1	AWSVGQASNTEAF
TRBV27	TRBJ2-7	ASSSSPGNEQY
TRBV2	TRBJ2-2	ASSAGTRLTGELF
TRBV7-9	TRBJ1-2	ASSWTDYGYT
TRBV25-1	TRBJ2-1	ASSASLGRSFNEQF
TRBV20-1	TRBJ2-7	SASDYEQY
TRBV6-6	TRBJ2-7	ASREGIEQY
TRBV9	TRBJ1-6	ASSVAAEELSYNSPLH
TRBV5-1	TRBJ2-5	ASFQTSGREETQY
TRBV5-1	TRBJ2-2	ASRPGVGELF
TRBV4-3	TRBJ2-3	ASSQGSASSTDTQY
TRBV9	TRBJ1-1	ASSAGASQAF
TRBV18	TRBJ2-7	ASSPNQPDRGRYEQY
TRBV27	TRBJ1-1	ASSLGTGQGAVNTEAF
TRBV9	TRBJ2-1	ASSVRDTNYNEQF
TRBV6-5	TRBJ2-2	ASNIAGGYTGELF
TRBV28	TRBJ2-3	ASLGRLSTDTQY
TRBV19	TRBJ1-2	ASSTGTAKSDYT
TRBV28	TRBJ1-5	ASSPPRGFNQPQH
TRBV28	TRBJ1-1	ASTIPSTLDTEAF
TRBV18	TRBJ2-3	ASSPKGQGSTDTQY
TRBV20-1	TRBJ2-3	SASLASGRVIGTDTQY
TRBV6-2/TRBV6-3	TRBJ1-6	ASSSTGKENNSPLH
TRBV7-2	TRBJ1-2	ASSYYGELNYGYT